These 4 T cell receptor beta chains originate from one sample sequenced in a study of T cells in Graves' hyperthyroidism and ophthalmopathy. TCR beta CDR3 sequences were amplified from RNA transcripts. HTBI primers were the set used in a first-round RT-PCR of the TCR CDR3. A single record per CDR3 protein comes from TCRdb applying MiXCR to the multiplex PCR reads. The sample holds 500,000 to 650,000 distinct CDR3 sequences; approximately 14% are singletons and the top ten take around 12%. Sequenced input: blood. Source of these receptors: a woman between 50 and 59 years old with Graves' ophthalmopathy.

This clonotype appeared a few times. The chain combines TRBV24-1 with TRBJ2-2; unclear D gene. Per the germline V gene, CDR1 is KGHDR and CDR2 is SFDVKD. This CDR3 has 14 residues. V was clipped by 0 bases and J by 6 bases, with 7 bases between them. As DNA, the CDR3 is TGTGCCACCAGTGATTTGATGGGTCCCGGGGAGCTGTTTTTT. Protein: CATSDLMGPGELFF.

This clonotype was detected ten times or more. V and J are TRBV7-2 and TRBJ2-5; 12 bases align to TRBD2. Per germline, CDR1 SGHTA and CDR2 FQGNSA. The CDR3 extends over 19 amino acids. The V and J ends lost 1 base and 0 bases, in that order; junction bases with no gene match: 9. CDR3 in DNA: TGTGCCAGCAGCTTAGGGCTAGCGGGAGGGCGGGGGGACCAAGAGACCCAGTACTTC. Translating gives CASSLGLAGGRGDQETQYF.

This clonotype was seen many times. This chain connects TRBV5-1 to TRBJ1-1; 7 positions agree with TRBD1. The CDR3 loop spans 13 amino acids. V trimming: 4 bases; J trimming: 11 bases; junction bases outside the gene matches: 11. CDR1 is SGHRS, CDR2 YFSETQ, per germline. CDR3 in amino acids: CASSLPDTGDAFF. CDR3 coding DNA: TGCGCCAGCAGCCTACCCGATACAGGGGATGCTTTCTTT. Combining the CDR3 with reference TRBV5-1 and TRBJ1-1 gives the whole variable domain KAGVTQTPRYLIKTRGQQVTLSCSPISGHRSVSWYQQTPGQGLQFLFEYFSETQRNKGNFPGRFSGRQFSNSRSEMNVSTLELGDSALYLCASSLPDTGDAFFGQGTRLTVV.

Many counts were recorded for this clonotype. The gene calls are TRBV28 and TRBJ1-1; unclear D gene. The CDR3 contains 12 residues. CDR1 and CDR2 from the germline V gene are MDHEN and SYDVKM. Trimming removed 6 bases at V and 0 bases at J, with 5 bases between. The CDR3 region has the DNA TGTGCCAGCAGGTCCATGAACACTGAAGCTTTCTTT. As protein: CASRSMNTEAFF. Full variable domain (rest looked up from reference TRBV28 and TRBJ1-1): DVKVTQSSRYLVKRTGEKVFLECVQDMDHENMFWYRQDPGLGLRLIYFSYDVKMKEKGDIPEGYSVSREKKERFSLILESASTNQTSMYLCASRSMNTEAFFGQGTRLTVV.